Each of the 2 T cell receptor beta chains below was sequenced from the same sample in a study of T cell repertoires in cytomegalovirus infection. TCRdb processed the reads anew with MiXCR; each CDR3 protein has one entry. The sample shows 500,000 or so distinct CDR3 sequences, 16% of them seen only once. The sample comprised CD8+ T cells from PBMCs. The receptors originated from a human donor in good health (CMV status not recorded). Some clones in this sample may be carry-over from other donors' samples.

This clonotype was seen many times. V usage is TRBV7-6 and J usage is TRBJ1-1, with TRBD1 as a possible D gene (6 bases). V dropped 5 bases and J dropped 5 bases, with 24 bases sitting between them. CDR3 length equals 17 residues. Germline CDR1 reads SGHVS; CDR2 reads FNYEAQ. The CDR3 here is CASSPRGGLSGWTEAFF. CDR3 nucleotides: TGTGCCAGCAGCCCGAGGGGGGGCCTCTCGGGGTGGACTGAAGCTTTCTTT.

The CDR3 DNA is TGTGCCAGCAGCCATATGGCAGGGGTGGCCAAAAACATTCAGTACTTC. It codes for CASSHMAGVAKNIQYF. The V call is TRBV14, the J call TRBJ2-4; TRBD1 might be the D (6 bases). The germline V and J ends were trimmed by 3 bases and 1 base, with 13 bases remaining between them. Germline V gene data show CDR1 as SGHDN and CDR2 as FVKESK. This CDR3 region has 16 residues.